This T cell receptor beta chain emerged from a study of blood T cells in healthy people across ages. Whole-study results and caveats: Greater diversity and more naive CD4+ cells were seen in long-lived donors than in aged donors.

The junction had 2 bases not matched to a gene; V was cut back by 1 base and J by 6 bases. The CDR3 loop spans 14 amino acids. The study drew donors from healthy Caucasian individuals in Russia aged 6 to 90. Researchers collected approximately 9.5 milliliters of peripheral blood from every single donor. This clonotype was seen ten or more times. Its antigen is not known. PCR was performed a second time for about 7 to 12 cycles using a sample-barcoded 5' primer and a J-beta primer mix. Each cDNA was tagged by a template-switch adaptor containing 12 random nucleotides. TCRdb independently ran MiXCR on the 5' RACE reads; one entry per CDR3 protein. The sample has approximately 1,700,000 distinct CDR3 sequences; about 39% are singletons.

Specimen: blood. This clonotype originated in a human donor in good health. This sequence joins TRBV12-3 or TRBV12-4 and TRBJ2-5; 10 nucleotides align to TRBD1. The chain's CDR3 is CASSLGQGAKTQYF. In DNA form, the CDR3 reads TGTGCCAGCAGTTTAGGACAGGGGGCAAAGACCCAGTACTTC.